A single sample is the source of the 22 T cell receptor beta chains below, sequenced in a study of patients and donors after allogeneic stem cell transplantation. One entry per CDR3 protein results from TCRdb running MiXCR on the RT-PCR reads. The data hold about 150,000 distinct CDR3 sequences, with roughly 35% observed a single time. The sample was blood, either unsorted or a sorted T cell fraction (not recorded which). These receptors originate from a human donor who was either an allogeneic HSCT recipient or a stem cell or donor lymphocyte infusion donor (not recorded which). It is not recorded whose cells these are; they may come from a transplant donor.

J is TRBJ2-3 and V is TRBV3-1, with D perhaps TRBD1 or TRBD2 (5 bases each). V lost 4 bases to trimming and J lost 2 bases, with 13 bases between them. Per germline, CDR1 LGHDT and CDR2 YNNKEL (reference sequence). The CDR3 contains 15 residues. CDR3 coding DNA: TGTGCCAGCAGCCCCGGGACCGGTTTCACAGATACGCAGTATTTT. Translation gives CASSPGTGFTDTQYF.

Of note for this clonotype: The CDR3 ends on some other residue instead of the conserved phenylalanine or tryptophan, so this is likely a read error. In nucleotides, the CDR3 is TGTGCCACCAGTGGGGAAAAGGGCTACGAGCAGTACGCC. This sequence encodes CATSGEKGYEQYA. The chain joins TRBV28 to TRBJ2-7; the D is unclear. Germline values: CDR1 MDHEN, CDR2 SYDVKM. CDR3 length: 13 residues.

This clonotype was recorded many times. The rearrangement uses TRBV7-2 and TRBJ1-1, with 9 bases fitting TRBD1. The CDR3 sequence is 15 residues long. J gave up 4 bases and V 5 bases, and 8 bases lay outside the gene matches. Germline loops: CDR1 SGHTA, CDR2 FQGNSA. CDR3 sequence (DNA): TGTGCCAGCAGCCCACCGGGACAGGGCAGCACTGAAGCTTTCTTT. Protein: CASSPPGQGSTEAFF.

This clonotype showed up just a few times. V gene TRBV7-9 combines with J gene TRBJ1-6; tentatively, D is TRBD1 (5 bases). The V end was cut by 5 bases, the J end by 16 bases, with 12 bases between. Germline V CDR1 and CDR2: SEHNR, FQNEAQ (reference sequence). This CDR3 is 11 amino acids long. The CDR3 DNA reads TGTGCCAGCAGCAGGGACTCTTTTCTCCACTTT. It specifies CASSRDSFLHF. Filled out from reference TRBV7-9 and TRBJ1-6, the complete variable domain reads DTGVSQNPRHKITKRGQNVTFRCDPISEHNRLYWYRQTLGQGPEFLTYFQNEAQLEKSRLLSDRFSAERPKGSFSTLEIQRTEQGDSAMYLCASSRDSFLHFGNGTRLTVT.

The chain couples TRBV27 to TRBJ1-1; no definite D call. Germline-derived CDR1 and CDR2 are MNHEY and SMNVEV (reference sequence). V lost 5 bases and J lost 1, with 14 bases in between. CDR3 length: 15 residues. CDR3 bases: TGTGCCAGCAGTGCCCCGGTTGTGGGGAACACTGAAGCTTTCTTT. Protein sequence: CASSAPVVGNTEAFF.

This chain links TRBV6-5 with TRBJ1-1; D is unresolved. Germline CDR1 MNHEY, CDR2 SVGAGI. The CDR3 has 14 amino acids. The V end lost 3 bases, the J end lost 0 bases, and 8 bases lay between the germline ends. The CDR3 bases are TGTGCCAGCAGTTATAACAGATTGAACACTGAAGCTTTCTTT. Translated, it gives CASSYNRLNTEAFF.

This clonotype has just a few counts. The genes are TRBV6-2 or TRBV6-3 and TRBJ1-5; possible D gene TRBD1, 5 bases. CDR3 length: 15 residues. Trimming removed 1 base at V and 4 bases at J, with 11 bases between. The germline CDR1 and CDR2 sequences are MNHEY and SVGEGT. The CDR3 bases are TGTGCCAGCAGTTACTTCGGGGCAGTTAATCAGCCCCAGCATTTT. Translation gives CASSYFGAVNQPQHF.

The chain carries TRBV7-9 and TRBJ2-7; D is unresolved. Deletions cut 1 base from V and 0 bases from J, with 7 bases between. The length of the CDR3 is 14 residues. Per the germline V gene, CDR1 is SEHNR and CDR2 is FQNEAQ (reference sequence). The CDR3 spells CASSLGLSSYEQYF. The DNA for the CDR3 is TGTGCCAGCAGCTTAGGACTTAGCTCCTACGAGCAGTACTTC.

This clonotype was observed a few times. The CDR3 reads CASSEYKGQGQWAFF. CDR3 sequence (DNA): TGTGCCAGCAGTGAATATAAGGGACAGGGCCAATGGGCTTTCTTT. This rearrangement joins TRBV25-1 to TRBJ1-1, with TRBD1 identical over 9 bases. The ends lost 0 bases at V and 11 bases at J; junction bases unmatched: 10. The CDR3 contains 15 residues. In germline, CDR1 is MGHDK, CDR2 SYGVNS.

This sequence joins TRBV28 and TRBJ1-2, with TRBD1 as a possible D gene (5 bases). Trimming stripped 5 bases from V and 0 bases from J, with 13 bases between. The CDR3 sequence is 15 residues long. CDR1 and CDR2 (germline): MDHEN, SYDVKM. The CDR3 sequence is CASSPSVGPNYGYTF. The CDR3 DNA reads TGTGCCAGCAGTCCATCCGTGGGACCTAACTATGGCTACACCTTC.

Written as DNA, the CDR3 is TGTGCCTGGTTGTGGCAGGGGGCCACTGAAGCTTTCTTT. Amino acid sequence: CAWLWQGATEAFF. The V and J genes are TRBV30 and TRBJ1-1, with 8 bases that match TRBD1. Germline CDR1 reads GTSNPN; CDR2 reads SVGIG (reference sequence). The CDR3 is 13 amino acids. V shed 5 bases and J 4 bases; nucleotides not matched to a gene: 6.

The CDR3 loop is CASSLGRPGTEAFF. In nucleotides, the CDR3 is TGTGCCAGCAGCTTGGGCAGACCAGGCACTGAAGCTTTCTTT. The rearrangement uses TRBV5-6 and TRBJ1-1; D ambiguous. Germline CDR1 and CDR2: SGHDT and YYEEEE. This CDR3 is built from 14 residues. V gave up 0 bases and J gave up 4 bases, with 10 bases separating them.

This clonotype was recorded only once. The chain has TRBV5-5 and TRBJ1-1; D gene ambiguous. CDR1 is SGHKS, CDR2 YYEKEE, per germline (reference sequence). V lost 1 base to trimming and J lost 1 base, with 11 bases between them. The CDR3 loop spans 15 amino acids. The CDR3 loop is CASSLLMARNTEAFF. Here the CDR3 DNA reads TGTGCCAGCAGCTTGTTAATGGCTAGGAACACTGAAGCTTTCTTT.

This clonotype was counted only a few times. The V and J genes are TRBV12-3 or TRBV12-4 and TRBJ1-2, with D maybe TRBD1 (6 bases). CDR3 length equals 13 residues. The germline V and J ends were trimmed by 3 bases and 8 bases, with 13 bases remaining between them. Here the CDR3 reads CASSFQGSEGYTF. CDR3 bases: TGTGCCAGCAGTTTTCAGGGGTCGGAGGGCTACACCTTC.

In its sample, this clonotype was seen a few times. The chain employs TRBV30 and TRBJ1-1, with D perhaps matching TRBD1 (5 bases). V shed 4 bases and J shed 4 bases, with 10 bases lying between them. Germline CDR1 and CDR2: GTSNPN and SVGIG (reference sequence). There are 12 residues in the CDR3. As DNA, the CDR3 is TGTGCCTGGACTCAGGGCGGCACTGAAGCTTTCTTT. Its protein product is CAWTQGGTEAFF.

This clonotype was found a few times. This chain connects TRBV24-1 to TRBJ1-1; D unclear. The V end was cut by 6 bases, the J end by 5 bases, with 6 bases between. Germline CDR1 is KGHDR and CDR2 is SFDVKD. This CDR3 contains 11 residues. CDR3 DNA sequence: TGTGCCACCAGTTTGGGAACTGAAGCTTTCTTT. It translates to CATSLGTEAFF.

In DNA, the CDR3 is TGTGCCAGCAGCCCCCGGGTGGAAGCTGAAGCTTTCTTT. It codes for CASSPRVEAEAFF. V is TRBV12-3 or TRBV12-4 and J is TRBJ1-1; D is undetermined. There are 13 residues in the CDR3. Trimming left V 6 bases short and J 6 bases short, with 14 bases between.

This clonotype has more than one count but fewer than ten. The chain has TRBV20-1 and TRBJ1-5; TRBD1 matches at 7 bases. The CDR3 is made up of 13 amino acids. Germline V lookup: CDR1 DFQATT, CDR2 SNEGSKA (reference sequence). Trimming removed 6 bases from V and 5 bases from J; junction bases left unmatched: 7. CDR3 in amino acids: CSALTGRHQPQHF. The CDR3 DNA sequence: TGCAGTGCGTTGACAGGGAGGCATCAGCCCCAGCATTTT.

The rearrangement links TRBV27 to TRBJ1-1; 7 bases fit TRBD1. Trimming took 4 bases from V and 7 from J; bases not matched to a gene: 9. The CDR3 is made up of 14 amino acids. Germline loops: CDR1 MNHEY, CDR2 SMNVEV (reference sequence). The CDR3 here is CASSYIQGWVEAFF. In nucleotides, the CDR3 is TGTGCCAGCAGTTATATACAGGGGTGGGTTGAAGCTTTCTTT.

This chain links TRBV29-1 with TRBJ1-1; D is undetermined. Deletions cut 5 bases from V and 6 bases from J, with 19 bases between. This CDR3 region has 14 residues. The germline gives CDR1 SQVTM, CDR2 ANQGSEA. CDR3 in DNA: TGCAGCGTTTGTTCTTCCCTTCCGGCGGCTGAAGCTTTCTTT. This codes for CSVCSSLPAAEAFF.

V usage is TRBV18 and J usage is TRBJ1-5; D is unclear. The germline V and J ends were trimmed by 2 bases and 0 bases, with 11 bases remaining between them. There are 16 residues in the CDR3. Germline lookup yields CDR1 KGHSH and CDR2 LQKENI. As DNA, the CDR3 is TGTGCCAGCTCACCATCTCCCCGGGTTAGCAATCAGCCCCAGCATTTT. Its protein product is CASSPSPRVSNQPQHF.

This clonotype came up a few times. This chain links TRBV5-5 with TRBJ1-1; the D is unclear. The V and J ends lost 0 bases and 0 bases respectively, with 6 bases between them. Germline CDR1 is SGHKS and CDR2 is YYEKEE (reference sequence). There are 14 residues in the CDR3. In DNA form, the CDR3 reads TGTGCCAGCAGCTTGGCAGAAATGAACACTGAAGCTTTCTTT. Its protein is CASSLAEMNTEAFF.